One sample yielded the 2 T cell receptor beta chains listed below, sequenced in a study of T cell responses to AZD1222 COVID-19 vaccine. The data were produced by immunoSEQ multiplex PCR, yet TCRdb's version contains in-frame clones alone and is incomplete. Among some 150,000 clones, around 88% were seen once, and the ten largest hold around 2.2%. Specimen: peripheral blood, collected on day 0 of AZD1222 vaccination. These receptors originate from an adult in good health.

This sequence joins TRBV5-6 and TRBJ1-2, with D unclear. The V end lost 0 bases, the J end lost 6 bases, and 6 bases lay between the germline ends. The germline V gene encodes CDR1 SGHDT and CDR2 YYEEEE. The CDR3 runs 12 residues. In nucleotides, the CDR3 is TGTGCCAGCAGCTTGGAGGGAGATGGCTACACCTTC. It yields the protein CASSLEGDGYTF.

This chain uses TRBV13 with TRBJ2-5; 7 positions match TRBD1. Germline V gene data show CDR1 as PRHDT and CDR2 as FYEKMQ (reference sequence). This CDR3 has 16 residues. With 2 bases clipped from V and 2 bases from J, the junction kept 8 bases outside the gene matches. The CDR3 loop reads CASSLIGGTLQETQYF. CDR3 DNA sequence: TGTGCCAGCAGCTTAATAGGGGGCACCCTACAAGAGACCCAGTACTTC.